A single sample is the source of the 2 T cell receptor beta chains below, sequenced in a study of cytomegalovirus exposure and HLA in healthy donors. The PCR contained 60 Vbeta and 13 Jbeta primers. Sequenced by immunoSEQ multiplex PCR; TCRdb stores in-frame clones only, minus some. The sample shows over 150,000 clones, about 80% of them seen only once. The sequenced sample consisted of PBMCs. These receptors all stem from a woman aged 25 to 39 in good health and CMV-seronegative.

V gene TRBV29-1 combines with J gene TRBJ2-7; 15 nucleotides align to TRBD2. Germline lookup yields CDR1 SQVTM and CDR2 ANQGSEA. The CDR3 sequence is 16 residues long. Trimming took 5 bases from V and 4 from J; bases not matched to a gene: 9. CDR3 in amino acids: CSVQGLAGGTLYEQYF. In DNA form, the CDR3 reads TGCAGCGTTCAGGGACTAGCGGGAGGTACCTTATACGAGCAGTACTTC.

To note about this clone: The same CDR3 is also encoded by other DNA sequences in this sample. The chain employs TRBV5-1 and TRBJ1-1; no clear D. There are 13 residues in the CDR3. CDR1 is SGHRS, CDR2 YFSETQ, per germline. V gave up 4 bases and J gave up 3 bases, with 10 bases separating them. CDR3: CASSLGRDTEAFF. Here the CDR3 DNA reads TGCGCCAGCAGCCTCGGGCGGGACACTGAAGCTTTCTTT.